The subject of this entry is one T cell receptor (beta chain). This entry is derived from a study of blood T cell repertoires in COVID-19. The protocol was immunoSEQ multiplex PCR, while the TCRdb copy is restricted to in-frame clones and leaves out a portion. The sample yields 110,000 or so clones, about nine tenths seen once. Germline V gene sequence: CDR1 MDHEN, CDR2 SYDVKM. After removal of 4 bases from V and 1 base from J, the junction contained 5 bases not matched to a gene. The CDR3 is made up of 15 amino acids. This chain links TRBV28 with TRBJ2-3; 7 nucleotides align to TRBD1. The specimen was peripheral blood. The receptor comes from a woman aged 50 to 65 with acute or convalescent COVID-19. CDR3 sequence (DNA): TGTGCCAGCAGTTCCGACGGGACAGGCACAGATACGCAGTATTTT. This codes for CASSSDGTGTDTQYF. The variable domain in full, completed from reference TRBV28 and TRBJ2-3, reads DVKVTQSSRYLVKRTGEKVFLECVQDMDHENMFWYRQDPGLGLRLIYFSYDVKMKEKGDIPEGYSVSREKKERFSLILESASTNQTSMYLCASSSDGTGTDTQYFGPGTRLTVL.